A single sample is the source of the 32 T cell receptor beta chains below, sequenced in a study of blood T cell repertoires in COVID-19. Sequencing was performed with immunoSEQ multiplex PCR; in TCRdb, only in-frame clones are kept and a portion is missing. Of about 280,000 clones in the sample, approximately 90% were seen once. Sequenced input: PBMCs or T cells enriched from blood (not recorded which). These receptor sequences come from a man aged 35-49 years who had been exposed to COVID-19.

This chain connects TRBV19 to TRBJ2-5; D might be TRBD1 (5 bases). The CDR3 is 13 amino acids. V lost 4 bases, J lost 1 base, and 7 bases lay in between. The germline gives CDR1 LNHDA, CDR2 SQIVND (reference sequence). The CDR3 reads CASSKGSQETQYF. CDR3 nucleotide sequence: TGTGCCAGTAGTAAGGGGTCCCAAGAGACCCAGTACTTC.

To note about this clone: Additional DNA sequences in this sample encode the identical CDR3. The CDR3 here is CASSWTGGGYTF. The CDR3, as DNA: TGTGCCAGCAGCTGGACAGGGGGCGGCTACACCTTC. This sequence joins TRBV28 and TRBJ1-2; TRBD1 matches 11 bases. Per germline, CDR1 MDHEN and CDR2 SYDVKM. Trimming took 6 bases from V and 8 from J; bases not matched to a gene: 2. This CDR3 region has 12 residues.

V usage is TRBV30 and J usage is TRBJ1-4; 8 positions agree with TRBD1. CDR3 length: 11 amino acids. With V trimmed by 5 bases and J by 12 bases, 5 bases remained unmatched. Per germline, CDR1 GTSNPN and CDR2 SVGIG (reference sequence). The CDR3 loop reads CAWGGTGQLFF. The CDR3, as DNA: TGTGCCTGGGGGGGGACAGGCCAACTGTTTTTT.

The chain has TRBV2 and TRBJ2-1; D unresolved. The CDR3 runs to 15 residues. Germline V CDR1 and CDR2: SNHLY, FYNNEI. Trimming removed 2 bases at V and 0 bases at J, with 8 bases between. The CDR3 sequence is CASSEILSSYNEQFF. The CDR3 nucleotides are TGTGCCAGCAGTGAAATACTGAGCTCCTACAATGAGCAGTTCTTC. Full variable domain (outside the CDR3, taken from reference TRBV2 and TRBJ2-1): EPEVTQTPSHQVTQMGQEVILRCVPISNHLYFYWYRQILGQKVEFLVSFYNNEISEKSEIFDDQFSVERPDGSNFTLKIRSTKLEDSAMYFCASSEILSSYNEQFFGPGTRLTVL.

This chain connects TRBV9 to TRBJ2-1; 7 bases line up with TRBD1. The CDR3 extends over 15 amino acids. Germline CDR1 SGDLS, CDR2 YYNGEE. The V gene end was trimmed by 4 bases and the J gene end by 5 bases; junction bases not matched to a gene: 9. The CDR3 nucleotides are TGTGCCAGCAGCACACCGGGACAGAAAAACAATGAGCAGTTCTTC. Protein sequence: CASSTPGQKNNEQFF.

This chain links TRBV11-2 with TRBJ2-4, with D unresolved. This CDR3 region has 14 residues. The germline V gene has CDR1 SGHAT and CDR2 FQNNGV. V lost 5 bases and J 6 bases, leaving 14 bases between the germline ends. CDR3 residues: CASSPRISPNIQYF. In DNA, the CDR3 is TGTGCCAGCAGCCCACGAATCAGTCCAAACATTCAGTACTTC.

V usage is TRBV14 and J usage is TRBJ2-5, with TRBD1 as a possible D gene (5 bases). CDR1 and CDR2 (germline): SGHDN, FVKESK. Trimming shortened V by 2 bases and J by 0 bases, and 31 bases separated the two germline ends. CDR3 size: 22 residues. CDR3 residues: CASSQYLGQYPSFSINQETQYF. Here the CDR3 DNA reads TGTGCCAGCAGCCAATATTTGGGGCAATATCCGTCATTCTCTATTAACCAAGAGACCCAGTACTTC.

J is TRBJ1-1 and V is TRBV23-1; 7 nucleotides agree with TRBD1. TRBV23-1 is an open reading frame whose function is uncertain. The CDR3 spans 13 residues. The ends lost 4 bases at V and 4 bases at J; junction bases unmatched: 3. The CDR3 loop is CASSRWTGTEAFF. DNA for the CDR3: TGCGCCAGCAGTCGTTGGACAGGCACTGAAGCTTTCTTT.

The chain recombines TRBV27 with TRBJ1-2; the match to TRBD1 covers 9 bases. Trimming cost V 6 bases and J 6 bases; bases outside gene matches: 5. The germline V gene encodes CDR1 MNHEY and CDR2 SMNVEV (reference sequence). This CDR3 is built from 13 residues. The CDR3 coding sequence is TGTGCCAGCAGAGGACAGGGGAGGGATGGCTACACCTTC. It codes for CASRGQGRDGYTF.

This clone was counted a single time. The V call is TRBV7-9, the J call TRBJ2-3; D perhaps matches TRBD1 (6 bases). Germline assignment: CDR1 SEHNR and CDR2 FQNEAQ (reference sequence). This CDR3 region has 16 residues. The V gene lost 3 bases and the J gene lost 0 bases, with 13 bases spanning the gap. CDR3 bases: TGTGCCAGCAGCTTCGACAGGAGCTCTAGCACAGATACGCAGTATTTT. Translated, it gives CASSFDRSSSTDTQYF.

J is TRBJ2-7 and V is TRBV18; D ambiguous. CDR3 length: 14 amino acids. Germline V gene lookup returns CDR1 KGHSH and CDR2 LQKENI. V shed 0 bases and J shed 3 bases, with 9 bases lying between them. CDR3 sequence: CASSPPYYNYEQYF. The CDR3 nucleotides read TGTGCCAGCTCACCACCGTACTACAACTACGAGCAGTACTTC.

This chain's CDR3 is CASSSLAGGPYEQYF. As DNA, the CDR3 is TGTGCCAGCAGTTCTTTAGCGGGGGGGCCCTACGAGCAGTACTTC. V is TRBV28 and J is TRBJ2-7; the match to TRBD2 covers 11 bases. This CDR3 is built from 15 residues. V trimming: 4 bases; J trimming: 2 bases; junction bases outside the gene matches: 4. Germline-derived CDR1 and CDR2 are MDHEN and SYDVKM.

V usage is TRBV7-2 and J usage is TRBJ2-1; maybe TRBD1 (5 bases). Germline values: CDR1 SGHTA, CDR2 FQGNSA. V was cut by 1 base and J by 12 bases, with 10 bases left in between. The CDR3 runs 12 residues. CDR3 protein: CASSLDRQGQFF. DNA of the CDR3: TGTGCCAGCAGCTTAGACCGGCAGGGGCAGTTCTTC.

The genes are TRBV20-1 and TRBJ1-1; D is unresolved. CDR3 length: 15 amino acids. V lost 3 bases and J 1 base, leaving 15 bases between the germline ends. Germline V lookup: CDR1 DFQATT, CDR2 SNEGSKA (reference sequence). CDR3: CSASSSDRGNTEAFF. The CDR3 bases are TGCAGTGCTAGTTCATCCGACCGGGGGAACACTGAAGCTTTCTTT.

The V and J genes are TRBV9 and TRBJ2-5, with 8 bases that match TRBD1. This CDR3 is 17 amino acids long. V lost 0 bases, J lost 4 bases, and 11 bases stayed unmatched. Germline assignment: CDR1 SGDLS and CDR2 YYNGEE. CDR3 DNA: TGTGCCAGCAGCGTAGGCCAGGCAGGGGGCGGTCGAGAGACCCAGTACTTC. Amino acid sequence: CASSVGQAGGGRETQYF.

Note on this clone: The identical CDR3 is also encoded by other nucleotide sequences in the sample. V usage is TRBV3-1 (or the pseudogene TRBV3-2) and J usage is TRBJ1-3, with D uncertain. From germline, CDR1 is LGHDT and CDR2 YNNKEL (reference sequence). This CDR3 is built from 14 residues. The V end lost 1 base, the J end lost 0 bases, and 4 bases lay between the germline ends. This CDR3 reads CASSQGLSGNTIYF. In DNA, the CDR3 is TGTGCCAGCAGCCAAGGACTCTCTGGAAACACCATATATTTT.

The chain carries TRBV15 and TRBJ1-2; weak D call: TRBD1 (5 bases). Germline V gene lookup returns CDR1 LNHNV and CDR2 YYDKDF (reference sequence). The CDR3 totals 13 residues. V lost 1 base and J lost 6, with 9 bases in between. CDR3 loop: CATSRAAGDGYTF. The CDR3 coding sequence is TGTGCCACCAGCAGAGCGGCGGGGGATGGCTACACCTTC.

This clone was seen a single time. The junction differs from germline at one of its ends, possibly a read error. J is TRBJ2-7 and V is TRBV7-9, with TRBD2 matching over 13 bases. The length of the CDR3 is 13 residues. Germline lookup yields CDR1 SEHNR and CDR2 FQNEAQ (reference sequence). DNA for the CDR3: TGTGCCAGCAGCGCACTAGCGGGAGGGCCGGGGGCCTTC. Its translation is CASSALAGGPGAF.

This clone has just one count. The chain combines TRBV2 with TRBJ2-7, with D maybe TRBD1 (6 bases). This CDR3 has 14 amino acids. Germline V gene lookup returns CDR1 SNHLY and CDR2 FYNNEI. The V gene lost 10 bases and the J gene lost 1 base, with 17 bases spanning the gap. CDR3 sequence: CATVEQGASYEQYF. CDR3 coding DNA: TGTGCCACCGTCGAACAGGGAGCTTCCTACGAGCAGTACTTC. Full variable domain (missing parts from reference TRBV2 and TRBJ2-7): EPEVTQTPSHQVTQMGQEVILRCVPISNHLYFYWYRQILGQKVEFLVSFYNNEISEKSEIFDDQFSVERPDGSNFTLKIRSTKLEDSAMYFCATVEQGASYEQYFGPGTRLTVT.

This chain joins TRBV27 and TRBJ1-5; 7 nucleotides match TRBD1. With V trimmed by 10 bases and J by 4 bases, 10 bases remained unmatched. This CDR3 comprises 14 residues. Germline V gives CDR1 MNHEY, CDR2 SMNVEV (reference sequence). CDR3 DNA: TGTGCCACCAGGGTGGCAGGGGGTAATCAGCCCCAGCATTTT. Residues: CATRVAGGNQPQHF.

The CDR3 protein is CASSLSTPGGSDTQYF. CDR3 nucleotides: TGCGCCAGCAGCTTGTCCACGCCAGGGGGATCAGATACGCAGTATTTT. V is TRBV5-1 and J is TRBJ2-3; 7 bases fit TRBD1. The CDR3 is made up of 16 amino acids. V lost 1 base, J lost 4 bases, and 9 bases stayed unmatched. Germline V lookup: CDR1 SGHRS, CDR2 YFSETQ.

V is TRBV19 and J is TRBJ1-2; D is unclear. The CDR3 is 14 amino acids. Trimming pared 3 bases from V and 7 bases from J, leaving 15 bases between. Looked up from germline, CDR1 is LNHDA and CDR2 is SQIVND (reference sequence). CDR3 DNA: TGTGCCAGTAGTATGGCCGGCCGTAGCGGTGGCTACACCTTC. It translates to CASSMAGRSGGYTF.

The J gene is TRBJ2-7, the V gene TRBV7-9, with D possibly TRBD2 on 5 matching bases. The CDR3 is 15 amino acids. The V end lost 0 bases, the J end lost 3 bases, and 12 bases lay between the germline ends. CDR1 is SEHNR and CDR2 is FQNEAQ in the germline V gene (reference sequence). CDR3 sequence: CASSLASGKNYEQYF. CDR3 bases: TGTGCCAGCAGCTTAGCGTCCGGGAAGAACTACGAGCAGTACTTC.

As DNA, the CDR3 is TGTGCCAGCAGCCCCCCGGGACAGAACTACGAGCAGTACTTC. Protein: CASSPPGQNYEQYF. The V call is TRBV13, the J call TRBJ2-7; TRBD1 matches at 7 bases. CDR1 is PRHDT, CDR2 FYEKMQ, per germline (reference sequence). Unmatched junction bases numbered 7, after V lost 5 bases and J lost 3 bases. The CDR3 length is 14 residues.

The CDR3 nucleotides read TGTGCCAGCACCCGGACAGGGATAGAGGAGACCCAGTACTTC. It is translated as CASTRTGIEETQYF. The chain couples TRBV28 to TRBJ2-5; 8 positions match TRBD1. V lost 7 bases, J lost 5 bases, and 9 bases stayed unmatched. CDR1 and CDR2 (germline): MDHEN, SYDVKM. CDR3 size: 14 residues.

The V call is TRBV19, the J call TRBJ2-7; TRBD1 agrees at 10 bases. Trimming cost V 4 bases and J 0 bases; bases outside gene matches: 9. Germline V gene sequence: CDR1 LNHDA, CDR2 SQIVND (reference sequence). The CDR3 extends over 17 amino acids. CDR3 DNA sequence: TGTGCCAGTAGTAACTATCCCCGGGACAGGGGCTCCTACGAGCAGTACTTC. Its protein is CASSNYPRDRGSYEQYF.

The chain carries TRBV2 and TRBJ1-2; D perhaps matches TRBD1 (6 bases). The germline V gene encodes CDR1 SNHLY and CDR2 FYNNEI. The CDR3 contains 14 residues. Trimming stripped 8 bases from V and 4 bases from J, with 17 bases between. The CDR3 spells CASSGMGARYGYTF. Here the CDR3 DNA reads TGTGCCAGCTCAGGAATGGGGGCCCGCTATGGCTACACCTTC.

CDR3 DNA sequence: TGTGCCAGCAGCTTTGCGAGGGGGCCAACCTACGAGCAGTACTTC. It is translated as CASSFARGPTYEQYF. The chain uses TRBV11-3 and TRBJ2-7, with 7 bases fitting TRBD1. The germline V gene has CDR1 SGHNT and CDR2 YENEEA. There are 15 residues in the CDR3. Trimming at V came to 3 bases and at J to 2 bases, leaving 7 bases not matched to a gene. The variable domain in full, with the rest retrieved from reference TRBV11-3 and TRBJ2-7, is EAGVVQSPRYKIIEKKQPVAFWCNPISGHNTLYWYLQNLGQGPELLIRYENEEAVDDSQLPKDRFSAERLKGVDSTLKIQPAELGDSAVYLCASSFARGPTYEQYFGPGTRLTVT.

This rearrangement joins TRBV24-1 to TRBJ2-3; D is ambiguous. CDR1 is KGHDR and CDR2 is SFDVKD in the germline V gene. CDR3 length equals 19 residues. Trimming left V 1 base short and J 0 bases short, with 19 bases between. CDR3 sequence: CATSDLFWCEKPSTDTQYF. The CDR3 bases are TGTGCCACCAGTGATTTATTCTGGTGTGAAAAGCCTAGCACAGATACGCAGTATTTT.

This chain joins TRBV27 and TRBJ1-5; no firm D call. Looked up from germline, CDR1 is MNHEY and CDR2 is SMNVEV (reference sequence). This CDR3 has 15 amino acids. Trimming shortened V by 6 bases and J by 0 bases, and 12 bases separated the two germline ends. Here the CDR3 DNA reads TGTGCCAGCAGACGGGAAGCTTATAGCAATCAGCCCCAGCATTTT. Protein sequence: CASRREAYSNQPQHF.

The rearrangement links TRBV20-1 to TRBJ2-2, with 7 bases lining up with TRBD1. This CDR3 has 18 amino acids. J lost 0 bases, V lost 3 bases, and 13 bases had no gene match. Germline V gives CDR1 DFQATT, CDR2 SNEGSKA (reference sequence). The chain's CDR3 is CSASLLTGNDPNTGELFF. The CDR3, as DNA: TGCAGTGCTAGTCTGTTGACAGGGAATGACCCGAACACCGGGGAGCTGTTTTTT.

This chain uses TRBV3-1 (or the pseudogene TRBV3-2) with TRBJ2-7; tentative D call: TRBD2 (6 bases). CDR1 LGHDT and CDR2 YNNKEL come from the germline V gene (reference sequence). V was trimmed by 1 base and J by 3 bases, leaving 7 bases between them. This CDR3 comprises 13 residues. CDR3 loop: CASSQVSGYEQYF. CDR3 in DNA: TGTGCCAGCAGCCAAGTTAGCGGCTACGAGCAGTACTTC.